The 18 T cell receptor beta chains listed next were all sequenced from one sample in a study of graft-versus-host responses after intestinal transplantation. Sequencing used immunoSEQ multiplex PCR; TCRdb keeps in-frame clones, though not all of them. The sample has 55,000 to 70,000 clones; roughly 89% are singletons. Sequencing used PBMCs, obtained 118 to 130 days after intestinal transplantation. These receptors all stem from a human patient who received an intestinal transplant, so some T cells may come from the graft donor.

CDR3 sequence (DNA): TGTGCCATCAGTGAGTTCGGACAGGGGTACGAGCAGTACTTC. This codes for CAISEFGQGYEQYF. V gene TRBV10-3 combines with J gene TRBJ2-7; TRBD1 matches at 9 bases. The CDR3 has 14 amino acids. V dropped 1 base and J dropped 4; count of bases not matched to a gene: 2. The germline V gene has CDR1 ENHRY and CDR2 SYGVKD.

This rearrangement joins TRBV4-1 to TRBJ1-6; unclear D gene. The CDR3 extends over 15 amino acids. Deletions cut 1 base from V and 4 bases from J, with 8 bases between. Germline V gives CDR1 MGHRA, CDR2 YSYEKL. CDR3 DNA: TGCGCCAGCAGCCAAGTCGTGGGGTATAATTCACCCCTCCACTTT. Translated: CASSQVVGYNSPLHF.

The J gene is TRBJ2-1, the V gene TRBV5-6, with 9 bases aligning to TRBD2. Per germline, CDR1 SGHDT and CDR2 YYEEEE. J was trimmed by 5 bases and V by 4 bases; bases with no gene match: 10. The length of the CDR3 is 16 residues. CDR3 residues: CASSPISGSVNNEQFF. CDR3 coding DNA: TGTGCCAGCAGCCCGATTAGCGGGAGCGTGAACAATGAGCAGTTCTTC.

The V call is TRBV18, the J call TRBJ2-7; 8 bases map to TRBD1. Trimming removed 3 bases from V and 4 bases from J; junction bases left unmatched: 2. This CDR3 has 13 residues. Germline-derived CDR1 and CDR2 are KGHSH and LQKENI. DNA of the CDR3: TGTGCCAGCTCACCCGGGACAGGTTACGAGCAGTACTTC. Encoded protein: CASSPGTGYEQYF.

V and J are TRBV4-2 and TRBJ2-7; possibly TRBD2 for D (7 bases). The germline V gene has CDR1 LGHNA and CDR2 YNFKEQ. CDR3 length: 17 residues. Trimming removed 1 base from V and 2 bases from J, with 18 bases in between. In DNA form, the CDR3 reads TGTGCCAGCAGCCAAGGTTTCGTCGGCGGGGGCGCCTACGAGCAGTACTTC. It codes for CASSQGFVGGGAYEQYF.

This rearrangement joins TRBV21-1 to TRBJ2-7; the table assigns TRBD2, which was not confirmed against the DNA. TRBV21-1 is given as a pseudogene. This CDR3 has 15 residues. CDR3 protein: CASSKDGTLQYEQYF. The CDR3 DNA reads TGTGCCAGCAGCAAGGACGGGACTCTTCAATACGAGCAGTACTTC.

The CDR3 spells CASSVPGQLTGELFF. DNA for the CDR3: TGCGCCAGCAGCGTACCGGGGCAGCTCACCGGGGAGCTGTTTTTT. The chain uses TRBV4-1 and TRBJ2-2; D assignment may be TRBD1 or TRBD2 (5 bases each). CDR3 length equals 15 residues. Germline assignment: CDR1 MGHRA and CDR2 YSYEKL. Trimming left V 5 bases short and J 4 bases short, with 14 bases between.

This chain joins TRBV5-1 and TRBJ1-1; D is possibly TRBD1 (6 bases). V dropped 4 bases and J dropped 0 bases, with 19 bases sitting between them. This CDR3 is built from 17 residues. Germline CDR1 SGHRS, CDR2 YFSETQ. For the CDR3, the DNA is TGCGCCAGCAGCGACGGGACAACGACGACTATGAACACTGAAGCTTTCTTT. Translated, it gives CASSDGTTTTMNTEAFF.

This clone was seen once. The chain employs TRBV4-1 and TRBJ2-1; unclear D gene. The CDR3 covers 17 residues. Germline loops: CDR1 MGHRA, CDR2 YSYEKL. Between the trimmed V and J ends, which lost 2 bases and 6 bases, there was a span of 20 bases. In DNA form, the CDR3 reads TGCGCCAGCAGCCAAAGTGTACAGCTGGTGGGTCCCAATGAGCAGTTCTTC. Amino acid sequence: CASSQSVQLVGPNEQFF.

The V call is TRBV28, the J call TRBJ2-1; D is possibly TRBD1 or TRBD2 (5 bases each). Between the trimmed V and J ends, which lost 7 bases and 2 bases, there was a span of 15 bases. Germline assignment: CDR1 MDHEN and CDR2 SYDVKM. The CDR3 extends over 15 amino acids. CDR3 sequence: CASTPAVGPYNEQFF. The CDR3 DNA reads TGTGCCAGCACCCCAGCGGTGGGACCCTACAATGAGCAGTTCTTC.

This chain connects TRBV11-3 to TRBJ1-2; D is uncertain. Germline CDR1 reads SGHNT; CDR2 reads YENEEA. V lost 5 bases and J lost 4, with 23 bases in between. The length of the CDR3 is 17 residues. CDR3 sequence: CASSSVANLGKTYGYTF. The CDR3 DNA is TGTGCCAGCAGCAGTGTAGCCAATCTCGGAAAGACCTATGGCTACACCTTC. The complete variable domain, with remaining parts taken from reference TRBV11-3 and TRBJ1-2, reads EAGVVQSPRYKIIEKKQPVAFWCNPISGHNTLYWYLQNLGQGPELLIRYENEEAVDDSQLPKDRFSAERLKGVDSTLKIQPAELGDSAVYLCASSSVANLGKTYGYTFGSGTRLTVV.

V and J are TRBV11-1 and TRBJ2-3, with 7 bases fitting TRBD2. CDR3 length equals 15 residues. Trimming took 3 bases from V and 1 from J; bases not matched to a gene: 4. Germline CDR1 is SGHAT and CDR2 is FQDESV (reference sequence). As DNA, the CDR3 is TGTGCCAGCAGCTTGAGCGGGGTCCGCACAGATACGCAGTATTTT. It codes for CASSLSGVRTDTQYF.

V usage is TRBV29-1 and J usage is TRBJ2-2; D possibly uses TRBD1 or TRBD2 (5 bases each). The V end was cut by 3 bases, the J end by 2 bases, with 7 bases between. The length of the CDR3 is 13 residues. Germline CDR1 and CDR2: SQVTM and ANQGSEA. CDR3 residues: CSVDRDNTGELFF. The DNA of the CDR3 is TGCAGCGTTGATAGGGACAACACCGGGGAGCTGTTTTTT.

The rearrangement joins TRBV5-4 to TRBJ1-1; no reliable D call. Germline V gives CDR1 SGHNT, CDR2 YYREEE (reference sequence). The CDR3 spans 11 residues. Between the trimmed V and J ends, which lost 10 bases and 4 bases, there was a span of 11 bases. This chain's CDR3 is CAGHFGTEAFF. CDR3 nucleotides: TGTGCCGGGCACTTCGGCACTGAAGCTTTCTTT.

CDR3 region: CASSFHSGTSQETQYF. CDR3 in DNA: TGTGCCAGCAGTTTCCATTCAGGGACTAGCCAAGAGACCCAGTACTTC. The rearrangement links TRBV28 to TRBJ2-5, with 8 bases aligning to TRBD2. The germline gives CDR1 MDHEN, CDR2 SYDVKM. With 3 bases clipped from V and 1 base from J, the junction kept 7 bases outside the gene matches. CDR3 length: 16 amino acids.

J is TRBJ1-4 and V is TRBV15; 7 nucleotides match TRBD1. The V segment lost 11 bases and the J segment 8 bases; nucleotides outside the gene matches: 11. The CDR3 has 13 amino acids. Per germline, CDR1 LNHNV and CDR2 YYDKDF (reference sequence). As DNA, the CDR3 is TGTGCCTCCGCGACAGGGCAAAGGGAAAAACTGTTTTTT. It specifies CASATGQREKLFF.

The genes are TRBV7-9 and TRBJ1-2; no clear D. Germline CDR1 reads SEHNR; CDR2 reads FQNEAQ (reference sequence). This CDR3 is 13 amino acids long. Trimming took off 3 bases at V and 2 bases at J, with 7 bases between the two ends. DNA of the CDR3: TGTGCCAGCAGCTTTGCAGAGAACTATGGCTACACCTTC. Its protein product is CASSFAENYGYTF.

The chain has TRBV5-6 and TRBJ1-2; 7 bases are shared with TRBD1. CDR3 size: 14 residues. The V gene end was trimmed by 7 bases and the J gene end by 4 bases; junction bases not matched to a gene: 10. Germline CDR1 and CDR2: SGHDT and YYEEEE. CDR3 sequence: CASEDGTAVYGYTF. The DNA of the CDR3 is TGTGCCAGCGAGGATGGGACAGCCGTCTATGGCTACACCTTC. The whole variable domain, filled in from reference TRBV5-6 and TRBJ1-2, reads DAGVTQSPTHLIKTRGQQVTLRCSPKSGHDTVSWYQQALGQGPQFIFQYYEEEERQRGNFPDRFSGHQFPNYSSELNVNALLLGDSALYLCASEDGTAVYGYTFGSGTRLTVV.